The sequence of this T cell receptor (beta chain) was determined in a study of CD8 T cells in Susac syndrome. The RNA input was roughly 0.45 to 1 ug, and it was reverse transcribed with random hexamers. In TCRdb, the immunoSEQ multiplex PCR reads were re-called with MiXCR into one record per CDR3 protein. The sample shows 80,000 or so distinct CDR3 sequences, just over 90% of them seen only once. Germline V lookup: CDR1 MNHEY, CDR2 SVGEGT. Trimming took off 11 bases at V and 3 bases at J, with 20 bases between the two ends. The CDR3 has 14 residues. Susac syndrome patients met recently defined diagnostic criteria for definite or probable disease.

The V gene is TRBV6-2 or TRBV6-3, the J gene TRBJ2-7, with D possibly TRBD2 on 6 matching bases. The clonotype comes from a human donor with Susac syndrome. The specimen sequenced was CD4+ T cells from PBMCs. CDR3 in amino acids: CAGSVSGTGYEQYF. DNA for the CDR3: TGTGCCGGCTCGGTGTCTGGGACTGGCTACGAGCAGTACTTC.